This T cell receptor beta chain originates from a study of shared clonotypes between healthy human individuals (dated by TCRdb to 2018 to 2021). With regard to the full study: Three men and two women, aged 18 to 49 years, made up the cohort. For each donor, CD4 naive and CD4 memory were each given three plates, CD8 naive was given two plates, and CD8 memory was given one plate. The study deeply sequenced blood TCR repertoires of several healthy adults to estimate repertoire size and the extent of clonotype sharing between individuals. To increase sequencing depth and limit assay-specific biases, different laboratories used diverse techniques to prepare libraries and sequence TCR repertoires. Leukapheresis yielded between about 0.9 and 10 billion PBMCs per donor.

Worth noting for this clone: The target of this receptor is not known. Per-base quality was not reported, and no clone a single base away is much larger than it.

Donors were healthy HIV-negative adults with no recently reported acute infections or vaccinations. Every donor was a Caucasian adult living in Nashville, Tennessee, USA. CD4+ T cells were enriched by magnetic negative selection, after which naive cells were positively selected on CD45RA and the negative fraction was taken as the memory subset. Blood was obtained by leukapheresis, after which PBMCs were separated by Ficoll-Histopaque density gradient centrifugation and cryopreserved in liquid nitrogen vapor phase. Analytical flow cytometry was used to check the purity and quantity of each magnetically sorted T cell population. Each sorted fraction had its genomic DNA isolated and then quantified by UV absorbance on a Nanodrop 2000c. Points the paper makes about the study in general: Sampling was restricted to blood, and TCR repertoires in tissue are likely to differ from TCR repertoires in blood. Rarefaction of sorted-subset datasets indicated incomplete sequencing despite the large sequencing depth. When a handful of donors were compared, the shared fraction of clonotypes was around 5% for naive CD4, 3.5% for naive CD8, about 2.4% for memory CD4, and around 0.37% for memory CD8. Pairwise subsampling led to the expectation that sequencing depth would affect the degree of clonotype sharing among donors. Compared with non-shared clonotypes, clonotypes shared by all four sorted-subset donors had higher generation probabilities. Because the study included only a small number of donors, the genetic and exposure-history diversity represented was limited. Naive subsets generally had larger estimated clonotype richness than memory subsets did.

TCR CDR3 regions were amplified from genomic DNA by multiplex PCR using the deep immunoSEQ assay. Genomic DNA extracted from each cell subset was distributed evenly over all wells of several immunoSEQ 96-well plates, and each plate served as one replicate. For sorted subsets, roughly 200 ng genomic DNA, equal to tens of thousands of T cell genomes, was loaded into each replicate PCR. Purified libraries were quantified with a Qubit 3.0 fluorometer, sized on a Bioanalyzer 2100, and re-quantified with the KAPA Library Quantification kit. A separate single-read 150-cycle Illumina NextSeq 550 flow cell was used to sequence each immunoSEQ 96-well plate. On the authors' methods: Because the immunoSEQ output included only junctional sequences and no quality scores, the filtering could not be the same as the filtering used for full-length reads. To assign V/J genes and CDR3, sequences were annotated against IMGT germline references using PyIR, a Python wrapper for IgBLAST v1.9. Reads were removed for weak V/J assignments (E-value above 1e-6), missing CDR3, stop codons, out-of-frame junctions, or ambiguous translated residues. V3J clonotypes were defined as sequences sharing an identical inferred V gene, J gene, and CDR3 amino acid sequence. Percentage overlap between repertoires was calculated by dividing the number of shared unique clonotypes by the size of the smaller repertoire. RTK rarefaction, the Chao1 estimator, and Recon v2.1 estimates of unobserved clonotypes were used to assess repertoire richness. Generation probabilities for all TCRbeta clonotypes obtained by the gDNA method from a handful of donors were computed using OLGA. TCRdb mirrors the immuneACCESS table, restricted to in-frame sequences. Some clones are absent from its copies; in checked studies, under half trace to an unresolved V gene, and the reason for the others is unknown. Clone size and V and J calls were adopted from that table, with D and trimming inferred from the DNA. This sample has about 2.4 million clones in its table, and roughly nine tenths of those were observed once. Jointly, the top ten make up about 0.13% of the sample.

After removal of 3 bases from V and 4 bases from J, the junction retains 4 bases not matched to a gene. From a lookup of the germline V gene, CDR1 and CDR2 are SGHVS and FNYEAQ. There are 15 amino acids in the CDR3, from cysteine to phenylalanine inclusive. This entry keeps only the CDR3 DNA: 45 bases, framed from base 1. The V gene is TRBV7-6 and the J gene is TRBJ2-7; 12 bases in the middle match TRBD1. The specimen sequenced was naive CD4+ T cells sorted from blood. This specimen's cell subset or site label, interpreted: CD45RA+ positively selected. This receptor was taken from a man aged 18-30 years in good health. The DNA sequence is given as TGTGCCAGCAGCTTGGGGGGACAGGGGGCTTACGAGCAGTACTTC. It translates to CASSLGGQGAYEQYF.